Described below is a single TCR beta chain sequence and its context. Its antigen is unknown. Participating donors were healthy, HIV-negative adults free of recent acute infections or vaccinations. The study drew all its donors from Caucasian adults living in Nashville, Tennessee. Method: immunoSEQ multiplex PCR; TCRdb's copy keeps in-frame clones and lacks some. Among millions of clones listed, over 85% were seen once. The source of the sample is a study of shared clonotypes between healthy human individuals. Study-level background: CD4 naive cells filled three plates per donor, CD4 memory three, CD8 naive two and CD8 memory one. Findings and limits, study-wide: Naive subsets, compared against memory subsets, generally had larger estimated richness values.

The specimen sequenced was naive CD4+ T cells sorted from blood. Subset given: CD45RA+ positively selected. This sequence was found in a man aged 18 to 29 in good health.

The CDR3 protein is CAISELSGAGTQYF. Written as DNA, the CDR3 is TGTGCCATCAGTGAGTTATCGGGGGCGGGGACGCAGTATTTT. V is TRBV10-3 and J is TRBJ2-3; D could derive from TRBD1 or TRBD2 (6 bases each). This CDR3 spans 14 amino acids. Germline CDR1 and CDR2: ENHRY and SYGVKD. V gave up 1 base and J gave up 9 bases, with 14 bases separating them.